The clone carrying this T cell receptor beta chain occurred a few times. Its antigen is as yet unknown. Vbeta (60) and Jbeta (13) primers were used in the PCR. Sequencing was performed with immunoSEQ multiplex PCR; in TCRdb, only in-frame clones are kept and a portion is missing. The data show some 150,000 clones, roughly 80% seen once. This sample was included in a study of cytomegalovirus exposure and HLA in healthy donors. Germline CDR1 is SGHDT and CDR2 is YYEEEE. This CDR3 comprises 19 residues. V was pared by 0 bases and J by 6 bases, with 28 bases between. Whole-study findings and limits: In a later analysis, an Asian-associated ancestry cluster reportedly showed fewer N-insertions than the approximately 670-donor mean. Researchers left out some V segments, among them TRBV6-2 and TRBV6-3, as indistinguishable.

The chain uses TRBV5-6 and TRBJ2-7; D perhaps matches TRBD1 (7 bases). Sample: PBMCs. This TCR derives from a man younger than 35 in good health and CMV-seropositive. CDR3 coding DNA: TGTGCCAGCAGCTTGGTAGGAGGGACACGACTTGACAGGGTCCGCGAGCAGTACTTC. It codes for CASSLVGGTRLDRVREQYF.